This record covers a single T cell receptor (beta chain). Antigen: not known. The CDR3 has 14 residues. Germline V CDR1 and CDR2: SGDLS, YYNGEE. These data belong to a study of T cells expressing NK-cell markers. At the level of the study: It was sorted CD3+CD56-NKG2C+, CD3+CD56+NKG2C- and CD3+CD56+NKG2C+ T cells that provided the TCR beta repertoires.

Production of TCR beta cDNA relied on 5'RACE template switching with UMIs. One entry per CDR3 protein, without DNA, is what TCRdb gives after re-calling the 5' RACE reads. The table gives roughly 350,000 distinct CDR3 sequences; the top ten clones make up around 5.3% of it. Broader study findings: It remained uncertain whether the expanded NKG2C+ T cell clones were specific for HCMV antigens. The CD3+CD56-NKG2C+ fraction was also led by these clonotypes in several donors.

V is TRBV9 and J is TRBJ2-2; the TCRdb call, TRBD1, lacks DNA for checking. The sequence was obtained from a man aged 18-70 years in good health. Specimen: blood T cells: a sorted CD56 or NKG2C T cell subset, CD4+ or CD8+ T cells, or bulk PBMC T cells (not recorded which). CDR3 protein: CASSRIEGSGELFF.